This T cell receptor beta chain was sequenced for a study of T cells in Graves' hyperthyroidism and ophthalmopathy. Germline CDR1 reads MDHEN; CDR2 reads SYDVKM. This CDR3 has 13 residues. The V gene lost 7 bases and the J gene lost 3 bases, with 13 bases spanning the gap. The table lists this clonotype with many counts. Researchers amplified the TCR beta CDR3 regions from RNA transcripts. The primer set for the first-round RT-PCR of the TCR CDR3 was HTBI. In TCRdb, the multiplex PCR reads were re-called with MiXCR into one record per CDR3 protein. The profile covers about 480,000 distinct CDR3 sequences, with roughly an eighth appearing a single time and less than 20% taken by the ten largest.

The sample taken for sequencing was blood. The chain has TRBV28 and TRBJ2-7; D tentatively reads TRBD1 or TRBD2 (5 bases each). The origin of this receptor is a woman aged 18-29 years with Graves' hyperthyroidism. The CDR3 sequence: CASTRGSFYEQYV. CDR3 DNA: TGTGCCAGCACTCGGGGCTCTTTCTACGAGCAGTACGTC.